Listed below are T cell receptor beta chains from one sample, sequenced in a study of patients and donors after allogeneic stem cell transplantation. TCRdb itself ran the RT-PCR reads through MiXCR, one entry per CDR3 protein. This sample has approximately 150,000 distinct CDR3 sequences, with about 32% found just once. Sample: blood, either unsorted or a sorted T cell fraction (not recorded which). These TCRs come from a human donor who was either an allogeneic HSCT recipient or a stem cell or donor lymphocyte infusion donor (not recorded which). It is not recorded whose cells these are; they may come from a transplant donor. The CDR3 runs from the conserved cysteine through the conserved F or W. The order of the fields is clone size, V gene, D gene, J gene, CDR3 DNA, CDR3 protein. D genes are given only for firm matches. A clone size is listed for some rows: how often the clone was seen (once, few, many), or a class if it is expanded.

>many|TRBV28|-|TRBJ1-1
TGTGCCAGCAGTCCGAGCGGGGCCCAGGACACTGAAGCTTTCTTT
CASSPSGAQDTEAFF
>-|TRBV12-3/TRBV12-4|TRBD1|TRBJ1-5
TGTGCCAGCAGTCTACAGGGGGCTTATCAGCCCCAGCATTTT
CASSLQGAYQPQHF
>few|TRBV7-2|-|TRBJ1-6
TGTGCCAGCAGCCCCCGGACACCTAATAATTCACCCCTCCACTTT
CASSPRTPNNSPLHF
>-|TRBV5-6|-|TRBJ2-3
TGTGCCAGCAGCCCGGGGACACCCACAGATACGCAGTATTTT
CASSPGTPTDTQYF
>-|TRBV12-3/TRBV12-4|-|TRBJ1-5
TGTGCCAGCAGTTTCGGGGGGTATAGCAATCAGCCCCAGCATTTT
CASSFGGYSNQPQHF
>few|TRBV3-1|TRBD1|TRBJ1-2
TGCGCCAGCAGCCAGGGACAGTCCAACTATGGCTACACCTTC
CASSQGQSNYGYTF
>few|TRBV11-2|TRBD1|TRBJ1-2
TGTGCCAGCACCGCTAGTTCCGGGACAGTCGCTAACTATGGCTACACCTTC
CASTASSGTVANYGYTF
>many|TRBV5-8|-|TRBJ2-5
TGTGCCAGCAGCTTGGTTTCCCAGCAAGAGACCCAGTACTTC
CASSLVSQQETQYF
>-|TRBV29-1|-|TRBJ1-1
TGCAGCGTAGAACAGGGACACACTGAAGCTTTCTTT
CSVEQGHTEAFF
>few|TRBV5-5|-|TRBJ1-2
TGTGCCAGCAGCTTTCGTAGAGTTGGGTTGATCGGGTCCTATGGCTACACCTTC
CASSFRRVGLIGSYGYTF
>-|TRBV30|-|TRBJ1-3
TGTGCCTGGAGACGGTCTGGAAACACCATATATTTT
CAWRRSGNTIYF
>few|TRBV5-1|TRBD1|TRBJ2-7
TGCGCCAGCAGCCGCGACAGGGACGAGCAGTACTTC
CASSRDRDEQYF
>few|TRBV12-3/TRBV12-4|-|TRBJ2-3
TGTGCCAGCACGGTCCGGGCGGCAGATACGCAGTATTTT
CASTVRAADTQYF
>-|TRBV10-3|-|TRBJ2-5
TGTGCCATCAGTGAGAGCGGAGGGTACCAAGAGACCCAGTACTTC
CAISESGGYQETQYF
>-|TRBV7-2|-|TRBJ1-1
TGTGCCAGCAGCTTATCTAAGAACACTGAAGCTTTCTTT
CASSLSKNTEAFF
>-|TRBV4-1|TRBD2|TRBJ2-5
TGCGCCAGCAGCCCTGGACTAGCGGGACCCCAAGAGACCCAGTACTTC
CASSPGLAGPQETQYF
>-|TRBV18|-|TRBJ1-4
TGTGCCAGCTCACCCCAGTTCTCAACTAATGAAAAACTGTTTTTT
CASSPQFSTNEKLFF
>-|TRBV7-6|-|TRBJ1-2
TGTGCCAGCAGCTTAGATGCAGGGGATGGCTACACCTTC
CASSLDAGDGYTF
>-|TRBV27|-|TRBJ2-1
TGTGCCAGCAGTTTCGCTAGCTCCTACAATGAGCAGTTCTTC
CASSFASSYNEQFF
>few|TRBV2|-|TRBJ2-1
TGTGCCAGCTCTTCCGCGGGACAGAACTCCTACAATGAGCAGTTCTTC
CASSSAGQNSYNEQFF
>-|TRBV10-3|TRBD1|TRBJ1-1
TGTGCCACCGAGAATCAGGGGGTTAACACTGAAGCTTTCTTT
CATENQGVNTEAFF
>-|TRBV4-1|TRBD2|TRBJ2-1
TGCGCCAGCAGCCATCGCCCCCCCGGACTAGCGGGAGTCTCCTACAATGAGCAGTTCTTC
CASSHRPPGLAGVSYNEQFF
>-|TRBV4-3|TRBD1|TRBJ2-5
TGCGCCAGCAGCCAAGACCGACAGGGTTGGGAAGAGACCCAGTACTTC
CASSQDRQGWEETQYF
>-|TRBV4-1|TRBD1|TRBJ2-6
TGCGCCAGCAGCCGCCGCCATGACAGGGTATACTCTGGGGCCAACGTCCTGACTTTC
CASSRRHDRVYSGANVLTF
>-|TRBV11-2|-|TRBJ1-5
TGTGCCAGCAGCTTAGGTCCCACTAATCCGGATCAGCCCCAGCATTTT
CASSLGPTNPDQPQHF
>-|TRBV2|TRBD2|TRBJ2-1
TGTGCCAGCAGGACCCAAGCGGGAGGGTATGAGCAGATCTTC
CASRTQAGGYEQIF
>-|TRBV12-3/TRBV12-4|TRBD2|TRBJ2-2
TGTGCCATCCTGGGGACTAGCGGGAGCCCCGGGGAGCTGTTTTTT
CAILGTSGSPGELFF
>-|TRBV9|TRBD1|TRBJ1-1
TGTGCCAGCAGCCTTCGGACAGGGAAAGACACTGAAGCTTTCTTT
CASSLRTGKDTEAFF
>many|TRBV4-1|-|TRBJ2-7
TGCGCCAGCAGCCAAGAAGTGGCCTACCTTTCAGGGCAGTACTTC
CASSQEVAYLSGQYF
>-|TRBV4-1|TRBD2|TRBJ2-7
TGCGCCAGCAGCCTCGGACTAGTTGGATCCTACGAGCAGTACTTC
CASSLGLVGSYEQYF
>few|TRBV12-3/TRBV12-4|-|TRBJ1-5
TGTGCCAGCAGCACCATGTGGGGAGTTAATAGCAATCAGCCCCAGCATTTT
CASSTMWGVNSNQPQHF
>-|TRBV12-3/TRBV12-4|-|TRBJ1-2
TGTGCCAGCAGTCAAGGATACTATGGCTACACCTTC
CASSQGYYGYTF
>many|TRBV4-1|-|TRBJ1-1
TGCGCCAGCAGCCAAGTCCCAGGAAACACTGAAGCTTTCTTT
CASSQVPGNTEAFF
>few|TRBV7-9|TRBD2|TRBJ2-1
TGTGCCAGCAGCTTGGCGCTAGCGGCCTACAATGAGCAGTTCTTC
CASSLALAAYNEQFF
>-|TRBV27|TRBD1|TRBJ2-7
TGTGCCAGCAGTTTATCGGGCGGACAGGGCTACGAGCAGTACTTC
CASSLSGGQGYEQYF
>few|TRBV7-2|TRBD1|TRBJ1-5
TGTGCCAGCAGCCCTGACAGGGCCCCCAATCAGCCCCAGCATTTT
CASSPDRAPNQPQHF
>few|TRBV29-1|-|TRBJ1-3
TGCAGCGCCCTAGGCCGAGACCTAGCCTCTGGAAACACCATATATTTT
CSALGRDLASGNTIYF
>few|TRBV5-1|-|TRBJ2-3
TGCGCCAGCAGGAGGGGGGATAGCACAGATACGCAGTATTTT
CASRRGDSTDTQYF
>many|TRBV12-3/TRBV12-4|-|TRBJ1-2
TGTGCCAGCAGGGCGGCCTGTAACTATGGCTACACCTTC
CASRAACNYGYTF
>-|TRBV6-2/TRBV6-3|TRBD2|TRBJ2-1
TGTGCCAGCAGTTACGTAGCGGGGGACAATGAGCAGTTCTTC
CASSYVAGDNEQFF
>-|TRBV4-2|-|TRBJ2-7
TGTGCCAGCAGCCAAGGGGGGCTACTAGAGCAGTACTTC
CASSQGGLLEQYF
>many|TRBV6-5|TRBD1|TRBJ1-1
TGTGCCAGCAGTTACGGGACAGGGGCGGGGGCTTTCTTT
CASSYGTGAGAFF
>-|TRBV29-1|-|TRBJ2-1
TGCAGCGGCCTTGAACTAGCCCTCAATGAGCAGTTCTTC
CSGLELALNEQFF
>few|TRBV4-1|TRBD2|TRBJ2-1
TGCGCCAGCAGCTCGCCGGGACTAGCGGGAAGGCAGTTCTTC
CASSSPGLAGRQFF
>once|TRBV20-1|-|TRBJ2-7
TGCAGTGCTAGTATTCCGGGAGAGTACTACGAGCAGTACTTC
CSASIPGEYYEQYF
>-|TRBV4-3|-|TRBJ1-2
TGCGCCAGCAGCCGACGACGGATGAATAACTATGGCTACACCTTC
CASSRRRMNNYGYTF
>-|TRBV4-1|-|TRBJ2-7
TGCGCCAGCAGCCAAGACCCCGCCCTAGGGCCCTACGAGCAGTACTTC
CASSQDPALGPYEQYF
>-|TRBV6-2/TRBV6-3|TRBD2|TRBJ2-3
TGTGCCAGCAAGCGGGACCTTACAACAGATACGCAGTATTTT
CASKRDLTTDTQYF
>few|TRBV4-3|-|TRBJ2-1
TGCGCCAGCAGCCAAGATTCGTGGGAGCAGTTCTTC
CASSQDSWEQFF
>-|TRBV28|-|TRBJ2-3
TGTGCCAGCAGTCCGGCTGTAGATAAGGGAGATACGCAGTATTTT
CASSPAVDKGDTQYF
>-|TRBV29-1|TRBD2|TRBJ2-3
TGCAGCGTTGGTAGACTAGCGGGAGGGCCCACAGATACGCAGTATTTT
CSVGRLAGGPTDTQYF
>-|TRBV28|TRBD2|TRBJ2-4
TGTGCCAGCAGTTTTGGGGAGGGGGCCAAAAACATTCAGTACTTC
CASSFGEGAKNIQYF
>-|TRBV30|TRBD2|TRBJ2-7
TGTGCCTGGAATCAAGCGGGGGTCTCCTACGAGCAGTACTTC
CAWNQAGVSYEQYF
>-|TRBV7-3|TRBD2|TRBJ2-1
TGTGCCAGCAGCTTAAGGCGGACTAGCGGGAGATTCTTC
CASSLRRTSGRFF
>-|TRBV20-1|-|TRBJ2-4
TGCAGTGCTGCTTCTTCGGGCGGGAACATTCAGTACTTC
CSAASSGGNIQYF
>few|TRBV12-3/TRBV12-4|-|TRBJ1-1
TGTGCCAGCAGTCCAAGCGGGTCTGTGAACACTGAAGCTTTCTTT
CASSPSGSVNTEAFF
>-|TRBV18|-|TRBJ1-4
TGTGCCAGCTCACCAGAAGGGATCGGGAATGAAAAACTGTTTTTT
CASSPEGIGNEKLFF
>few|TRBV6-5|-|TRBJ1-2
TGTGCCAGCAGTTACTCGCCGGGACCCCTGGGCTATGGCTACACCTTC
CASSYSPGPLGYGYTF
>few|TRBV10-1|-|TRBJ2-1
TGCGCCAGCAGTGAGTCCGGGATCACCATTTACAATGAGCAGTTCTTC
CASSESGITIYNEQFF
>-|TRBV6-5|-|TRBJ1-2
TGTGCCAGCAGTTACAGCTACGAGCCGTCGACGAACTATGGCTACACCTTC
CASSYSYEPSTNYGYTF